Listed below are T cell receptor beta chains from one sample, sequenced in a study of PD-L1 blockade in urothelial cancer. Method: immunoSEQ multiplex PCR; TCRdb's copy keeps in-frame clones and lacks some. Among 70,000 to 85,000 clones listed, around four fifths were seen once. The source material was PBMCs, sampled around atezolizumab (anti-PD-L1) treatment. The receptors shown here come from a man aged 70 or older with urothelial cancer. The CDR3 runs from the conserved cysteine through the conserved F or W. The D gene is left open where the match is weak. Rows may omit the clone size; those that give it use once, few, many or a size class.

clone size: NA; J gene: TRBJ1-5; D gene: NA; CDR3 length: 13; V gene: TRBV7-2; CDR3 protein: CASSWTENQPQHF; CDR3 DNA: TGTGCCAGCAGCTGGACAGAAAATCAGCCCCAGCATTTT
clone size: NA; J gene: TRBJ2-2; D gene: TRBD1; CDR3 length: 15; V gene: TRBV9; CDR3 protein: CASSPRGRGPGELFF; CDR3 DNA: TGTGCCAGCAGCCCCCGGGGCAGGGGGCCCGGGGAGCTGTTTTTT
clone size: NA; J gene: TRBJ1-1; D gene: TRBD1; CDR3 length: 15; V gene: TRBV6-4; CDR3 protein: CASRADRGRDTEAFF; CDR3 DNA: TGTGCCAGCAGAGCCGACAGGGGGCGGGACACTGAAGCTTTCTTT
clone size: NA; J gene: TRBJ2-7; D gene: NA; CDR3 length: 14; V gene: TRBV4-2; CDR3 protein: CASSQDAIGGEQYF; CDR3 DNA: TGTGCCAGCAGCCAAGATGCCATCGGAGGAGAGCAGTACTTC
clone size: NA; J gene: TRBJ2-3; D gene: NA; CDR3 length: 13; V gene: TRBV6-5; CDR3 protein: CASSYSNSHTQYF; CDR3 DNA: TGTGCCAGCAGTTACTCGAACTCACATACGCAGTATTTT
clone size: NA; J gene: TRBJ1-5; D gene: NA; CDR3 length: 17; V gene: TRBV5-6; CDR3 protein: CASSLAGGQLVDQPQHF; CDR3 DNA: TGTGCCAGCAGCTTGGCGGGGGGGCAGCTGGTTGATCAGCCCCAGCATTTT
clone size: NA; J gene: TRBJ2-2; D gene: TRBD2; CDR3 length: 19; V gene: TRBV2; CDR3 protein: CASSDAASVQREVTGELFF; CDR3 DNA: TGTGCCAGCAGCGATGCAGCATCAGTTCAGCGGGAAGTAACCGGGGAGCTGTTTTTT
clone size: NA; J gene: TRBJ2-1; D gene: NA; CDR3 length: 16; V gene: TRBV7-2; CDR3 protein: CASSLEGQGWTNEQFF; CDR3 DNA: TGTGCCAGCAGCTTAGAGGGGCAGGGGTGGACAAATGAGCAGTTCTTC
clone size: NA; J gene: TRBJ2-7; D gene: TRBD2; CDR3 length: 15; V gene: TRBV5-8; CDR3 protein: CASSFGLAGGHEQYF; CDR3 DNA: TGTGCCAGCAGCTTCGGACTAGCGGGAGGACACGAGCAGTACTTC
clone size: NA; J gene: TRBJ2-3; D gene: TRBD2; CDR3 length: 18; V gene: TRBV2; CDR3 protein: CASSEAYPKREGTDTQYF; CDR3 DNA: TGTGCCAGCAGTGAAGCGTACCCCAAGCGGGAGGGCACAGATACGCAGTATTTT
clone size: once; J gene: TRBJ2-6; D gene: NA; CDR3 length: 16; V gene: TRBV11-1; CDR3 protein: CASRAGPSAGANVLTF; CDR3 DNA: TGTGCCAGCAGGGCAGGGCCCTCAGCTGGGGCCAACGTCCTGACTTTC
clone size: NA; J gene: TRBJ2-6; D gene: NA; CDR3 length: 17; V gene: TRBV28; CDR3 protein: CASSLWDSPSGANVLTF; CDR3 DNA: TGTGCCAGCAGTTTATGGGACAGTCCCTCTGGGGCCAACGTCCTGACTTTC
clone size: few; J gene: TRBJ2-7; D gene: TRBD2; CDR3 length: 17; V gene: TRBV28; CDR3 protein: CASSVDRGTSGTYEQYF; CDR3 DNA: TGTGCCAGCAGTGTTGACAGGGGGACTAGCGGGACCTACGAGCAGTACTTC
clone size: NA; J gene: TRBJ2-1; D gene: NA; CDR3 length: 12; V gene: TRBV5-1; CDR3 protein: CASRLAGLAQFF; CDR3 DNA: TGCGCCAGCAGACTTGCTGGTCTAGCGCAGTTCTTC
clone size: NA; J gene: TRBJ2-2; D gene: NA; CDR3 length: 14; V gene: TRBV11-2; CDR3 protein: CASSLLANTGELFF; CDR3 DNA: TGTGCCAGCAGCTTACTAGCGAACACCGGGGAGCTGTTTTTT
clone size: NA; J gene: TRBJ2-1; D gene: TRBD2; CDR3 length: 16; V gene: TRBV5-1; CDR3 protein: CASSPARAGSYNEQFF; CDR3 DNA: TGCGCCAGCAGCCCCGCGAGAGCGGGATCCTACAATGAGCAGTTCTTC
clone size: NA; J gene: TRBJ2-3; D gene: NA; CDR3 length: 15; V gene: TRBV19; CDR3 protein: CASSMSRGNTDTQYF; CDR3 DNA: TGTGCCAGTAGTATGTCCAGGGGTAACACAGATACGCAGTATTTT
clone size: NA; J gene: TRBJ2-5; D gene: TRBD2; CDR3 length: 16; V gene: TRBV7-8; CDR3 protein: CASSPGLAGTQETQYF; CDR3 DNA: TGTGCCAGCAGCCCCGGACTAGCGGGGACGCAAGAGACCCAGTACTTC
clone size: few; J gene: TRBJ1-3; D gene: NA; CDR3 length: 15; V gene: TRBV5-4; CDR3 protein: CASSPVGGTGNTIYF; CDR3 DNA: TGTGCCAGCAGCCCCGTAGGAGGGACTGGAAACACCATATATTTT
clone size: NA; J gene: TRBJ2-2; D gene: TRBD2; CDR3 length: 16; V gene: TRBV6-5; CDR3 protein: CASSWGLAGGTGELFF; CDR3 DNA: TGTGCCAGCAGTTGGGGACTAGCGGGAGGCACCGGGGAGCTGTTTTTT
clone size: NA; J gene: TRBJ1-5; D gene: NA; CDR3 length: 15; V gene: TRBV4-2; CDR3 protein: CASSREEKSNQPQHF; CDR3 DNA: TGTGCCAGCAGCCGGGAGGAGAAGAGCAATCAGCCCCAGCATTTT
clone size: few; J gene: TRBJ2-3; D gene: NA; CDR3 length: 14; V gene: TRBV5-4; CDR3 protein: CASSLTRNADTQYF; CDR3 DNA: TGTGCCAGCAGCCTCACTAGAAACGCAGATACGCAGTATTTT
clone size: NA; J gene: TRBJ2-2; D gene: TRBD2; CDR3 length: 14; V gene: TRBV10-3; CDR3 protein: CAISFQREAGELFF; CDR3 DNA: TGTGCCATCAGTTTCCAGCGGGAGGCAGGGGAGCTGTTTTTT
clone size: NA; J gene: TRBJ1-4; D gene: TRBD1; CDR3 length: 15; V gene: TRBV6-1; CDR3 protein: CASSELDRGNEKLFF; CDR3 DNA: TGTGCCAGCAGTGAACTGGACAGGGGAAATGAAAAACTGTTTTTT
clone size: NA; J gene: TRBJ2-3; D gene: TRBD2; CDR3 length: 17; V gene: TRBV7-9; CDR3 protein: CASSFRGLAGVTDTQYF; CDR3 DNA: TGTGCCAGCAGCTTTAGAGGACTAGCGGGAGTCACAGATACGCAGTATTTT
clone size: NA; J gene: TRBJ2-7; D gene: NA; CDR3 length: 15; V gene: TRBV7-6; CDR3 protein: CASSLRPDRVYEQYF; CDR3 DNA: TGTGCCAGCAGCTTACGTCCGGACAGAGTTTACGAGCAGTACTTC
clone size: NA; J gene: TRBJ2-1; D gene: NA; CDR3 length: 11; V gene: TRBV20-1; CDR3 protein: CSASRGLEQFF; CDR3 DNA: TGCAGTGCTAGTCGTGGGCTAGAGCAGTTCTTC
clone size: NA; J gene: TRBJ1-5; D gene: NA; CDR3 length: 15; V gene: TRBV30; CDR3 protein: CAWSAPGGGGQPQHF; CDR3 DNA: TGTGCCTGGAGTGCCCCGGGGGGAGGAGGGCAGCCCCAGCATTTT
clone size: few; J gene: TRBJ2-1; D gene: NA; CDR3 length: 11; V gene: TRBV11-1; CDR3 protein: CASSFDNEQFF; CDR3 DNA: TGTGCCAGCAGCTTCGACAATGAGCAGTTCTTC
clone size: few; J gene: TRBJ2-5; D gene: NA; CDR3 length: 13; V gene: TRBV19; CDR3 protein: CASSLVAPETQYF; CDR3 DNA: TGTGCCAGTAGTCTGGTAGCCCCTGAGACCCAGTACTTC
clone size: NA; J gene: TRBJ2-1; D gene: TRBD2; CDR3 length: 15; V gene: TRBV7-9; CDR3 protein: CASSHGLAGVSEQFF; CDR3 DNA: TGTGCCAGCAGCCACGGACTAGCGGGAGTCAGTGAGCAGTTCTTC
clone size: NA; J gene: TRBJ1-2; D gene: TRBD1; CDR3 length: 13; V gene: TRBV6-6; CDR3 protein: CASSSLDRGGYTF; CDR3 DNA: TGTGCCAGCAGTTCTCTCGACAGGGGTGGCTACACCTTC
clone size: NA; J gene: TRBJ2-1; D gene: TRBD2; CDR3 length: 17; V gene: TRBV4-1; CDR3 protein: CASSSRTSGSIQDEQFF; CDR3 DNA: TGCGCCAGCAGCTCTCGGACTAGCGGGAGTATCCAAGATGAGCAGTTCTTC
clone size: few; J gene: TRBJ2-4; D gene: NA; CDR3 length: 16; V gene: TRBV19; CDR3 protein: CASRERATEAVDIQYF; CDR3 DNA: TGTGCCAGTAGGGAGCGGGCCACTGAGGCGGTAGACATTCAGTACTTC
clone size: NA; J gene: TRBJ1-2; D gene: NA; CDR3 length: 11; V gene: TRBV13; CDR3 protein: CASSPGMGYTF; CDR3 DNA: TGTGCCAGCAGCCCAGGGATGGGCTACACCTTC
clone size: NA; J gene: TRBJ2-1; D gene: TRBD2; CDR3 length: 15; V gene: TRBV7-9; CDR3 protein: CASSHPTSGYNEQFF; CDR3 DNA: TGTGCCAGCAGCCATCCGACTAGCGGCTACAATGAGCAGTTCTTC
clone size: NA; J gene: TRBJ1-4; D gene: NA; CDR3 length: 13; V gene: TRBV10-3; CDR3 protein: CAIRPTREEKLFF; CDR3 DNA: TGTGCCATCAGACCCACTCGAGAGGAAAAACTGTTTTTT
clone size: once; J gene: TRBJ1-5; D gene: TRBD1; CDR3 length: 14; V gene: TRBV6-5; CDR3 protein: CASSYVQGGQPQHF; CDR3 DNA: TGTGCCAGCAGTTACGTACAGGGGGGACAGCCCCAGCATTTT
clone size: NA; J gene: TRBJ2-5; D gene: NA; CDR3 length: 13; V gene: TRBV7-3; CDR3 protein: CASSLGLGETQYF; CDR3 DNA: TGTGCCAGCAGCTTAGGGCTTGGGGAGACCCAGTACTTC
clone size: few; J gene: TRBJ2-1; D gene: TRBD2; CDR3 length: 15; V gene: TRBV6-6; CDR3 protein: CASSALAGDQNEQFF; CDR3 DNA: TGTGCCAGCAGTGCACTAGCGGGAGATCAGAATGAGCAGTTCTTC